These T cell receptor beta chains were read from a single sample in a study of T-cell reconstitution after alpha-beta-depleted transplantation in children. A single record per CDR3 protein comes from TCRdb applying MiXCR to the PCR reads. The table has 300,000 to 400,000 distinct CDR3 sequences, under 20% seen once. Sequencing was performed on PBMCs, mostly from graft donor cells, taken 360 days after TCRalphabeta/CD19-depleted stem cell transplant. The receptors originated from a male patient between 2 and 10 years old who had a stem cell transplant for acute lymphoblastic leukemia, so the T cells may come from the graft donor. CDR3s include the opening cysteine and the closing phenylalanine or tryptophan. Each record gives: V gene, D gene, clone size, J gene, CDR3 protein, CDR3 DNA. The D gene is left open where the match is weak. Some rows have no size entry. The others give once, few or many, or a class for an expanded clone.

V: TRBV6-5; D: TRBD1; size: NA; J: TRBJ2-5; CDR3: CASRNTPGQGDKETQYF; DNA: TGTGCCAGCAGAAACACACCGGGACAGGGGGATAAAGAGACCCAGTACTTC
V: TRBV20-1; D: NA; size: NA; J: TRBJ2-7; CDR3: CSARDTGTAAYEQYF; DNA: TGCAGTGCTAGAGACACCGGGACGGCAGCCTACGAGCAGTACTTC
V: TRBV5-1; D: NA; size: NA; J: TRBJ2-7; CDR3: CASSPRDPGNEQYF; DNA: TGCGCCAGCAGCCCCCGGGACCCTGGGAACGAGCAGTACTTC
V: TRBV5-4; D: NA; size: NA; J: TRBJ1-4; CDR3: CASSLVFLEKLFF; DNA: TGTGCCAGCAGCTTAGTCTTCCTCGAAAAACTGTTTTTT
V: TRBV4-2; D: TRBD1; size: NA; J: TRBJ2-5; CDR3: CASSTGVQRDQETQYF; DNA: TGTGCCAGCAGCACAGGGGTTCAGAGGGACCAAGAGACCCAGTACTTC
V: TRBV5-1; D: TRBD1; size: NA; J: TRBJ2-7; CDR3: CASSFDRATYEQYF; DNA: TGCGCCAGCAGCTTTGACAGGGCCACCTACGAGCAGTACTTC
V: TRBV4-1; D: NA; size: few; J: TRBJ1-5; CDR3: CASSQEPSLNQPQHF; DNA: TGCGCCAGCAGCCAAGAACCCAGCTTGAATCAGCCCCAGCATTTT
V: TRBV5-1; D: NA; size: few; J: TRBJ2-7; CDR3: CASSLAGSLREQYF; DNA: TGCGCCAGCAGCTTGGCAGGGTCCCTGAGGGAGCAGTACTTC
V: TRBV20-1; D: NA; size: NA; J: TRBJ2-1; CDR3: CSATRSNEQFF; DNA: TGCAGTGCTACCCGGAGCAATGAGCAGTTCTTC
V: TRBV6-1; D: NA; size: NA; J: TRBJ1-5; CDR3: CASSPGTGTLPQHF; DNA: TGTGCCAGCAGCCCCGGGACGGGTACCTTGCCCCAGCATTTT
V: TRBV7-9; D: TRBD2; size: NA; J: TRBJ2-1; CDR3: CASSTLLAGGLNEQFF; DNA: TGTGCCAGCAGCACCTTACTAGCGGGAGGACTCAATGAGCAGTTCTTC
V: TRBV27; D: TRBD2; size: NA; J: TRBJ2-7; CDR3: CASSSRTGGQNSYEQYF; DNA: TGTGCCAGCAGTTCCCGAACGGGAGGACAAAACTCCTACGAGCAGTACTTC
V: TRBV12-3/TRBV12-4; D: NA; size: few; J: TRBJ1-3; CDR3: CASRPRRGNTIYF; DNA: TGTGCCAGCAGGCCGAGGAGGGGAAACACCATATATTTT
V: TRBV12-3/TRBV12-4; D: NA; size: many; J: TRBJ1-5; CDR3: CASSLLRGPQHF; DNA: TGTGCCAGCAGTTTACTGAGGGGGCCCCAGCATTTT
V: TRBV4-3; D: TRBD1; size: few; J: TRBJ2-4; CDR3: CASSVTGDAKNIQYF; DNA: TGCGCCAGCAGCGTAACAGGGGACGCAAAAAACATTCAGTACTTC
V: TRBV5-1; D: NA; size: NA; J: TRBJ2-5; CDR3: CASSPILAETQYF; DNA: TGCGCCAGCAGCCCAATCCTAGCGGAGACCCAGTACTTC
V: TRBV7-2; D: NA; size: few; J: TRBJ2-3; CDR3: CASTLGELTDTQYF; DNA: TGTGCCAGCACCCTGGGGGAGTTAACAGATACGCAGTATTTT
V: TRBV4-1; D: NA; size: few; J: TRBJ2-3; CDR3: CASSQEAATDTQYF; DNA: TGCGCCAGCAGCCAAGAGGCAGCCACAGATACGCAGTATTTT
V: TRBV6-2/TRBV6-3; D: NA; size: NA; J: TRBJ2-6; CDR3: CASRTYRAGANVLTF; DNA: TGTGCCAGCAGAACCTACAGGGCTGGGGCCAACGTCCTGACTTTC
V: TRBV7-9; D: NA; size: NA; J: TRBJ1-3; CDR3: CASSFLPLQSSGNTIYF; DNA: TGTGCCAGCAGCTTTCTCCCCCTCCAGAGCTCTGGAAACACCATATATTTT
V: TRBV7-9; D: NA; size: many; J: TRBJ1-1; CDR3: CASSSGEWGNTEAFF; DNA: TGTGCCAGCAGCTCGGGGGAGTGGGGGAACACTGAAGCTTTCTTT
V: TRBV30; D: NA; size: NA; J: TRBJ2-5; CDR3: CAWSELRRQGTQYF; DNA: TGTGCCTGGAGTGAACTCAGGCGGCAGGGGACCCAGTACTTC
V: TRBV11-2; D: TRBD2; size: few; J: TRBJ2-1; CDR3: CASSLDSGRARANEQFF; DNA: TGTGCCAGCAGCTTAGACAGCGGGAGGGCTAGGGCCAATGAGCAGTTCTTC
V: TRBV9; D: NA; size: few; J: TRBJ2-1; CDR3: CASSVDSADHYNEQFF; DNA: TGTGCCAGCAGCGTAGATTCGGCAGATCACTACAATGAGCAGTTCTTC
V: TRBV28; D: NA; size: once; J: TRBJ1-1; CDR3: CASKEGGGTEAFF; DNA: TGTGCCAGCAAAGAAGGGGGGGGGACTGAAGCTTTCTTT
V: TRBV29-1; D: NA; size: NA; J: TRBJ2-1; CDR3: CSVVAAGYQFF; DNA: TGCAGCGTTGTAGCGGCGGGATATCAGTTCTTC
V: TRBV6-2/TRBV6-3; D: NA; size: few; J: TRBJ1-2; CDR3: CASSYGRSYGYTF; DNA: TGTGCCAGCAGTTACGGGCGCAGCTATGGCTACACCTTC
V: TRBV20-1; D: NA; size: few; J: TRBJ1-5; CDR3: CSARAGSQPQHF; DNA: TGCAGTGCTAGAGCAGGGAGCCAGCCCCAGCATTTT
V: TRBV12-3/TRBV12-4; D: NA; size: many; J: TRBJ2-2; CDR3: CASSATGRTGELFF; DNA: TGTGCCAGCAGCGCAACAGGGCGAACCGGGGAGCTGTTTTTT
V: TRBV7-2; D: TRBD1; size: NA; J: TRBJ2-3; CDR3: CASSFRGSSLGTQYF; DNA: TGTGCCAGCAGCTTCAGGGGGAGTAGCTTAGGTACGCAGTATTTT
V: TRBV12-3/TRBV12-4; D: TRBD1; size: NA; J: TRBJ1-1; CDR3: CASSLGPGGGNTEAFF; DNA: TGTGCCAGCAGTTTAGGGCCAGGGGGGGGGAACACTGAAGCTTTCTTT
V: TRBV7-6; D: TRBD2; size: NA; J: TRBJ2-2; CDR3: CASSFFGRGNTGELFF; DNA: TGTGCCAGCAGCTTTTTCGGGAGGGGGAACACCGGGGAGCTGTTTTTT
V: TRBV11-1; D: TRBD2; size: NA; J: TRBJ2-1; CDR3: CASSLGAGGPRNEQFF; DNA: TGTGCCAGCAGCTTAGGGGCGGGAGGGCCCCGCAATGAGCAGTTCTTC
V: TRBV5-1; D: TRBD2; size: NA; J: TRBJ2-3; CDR3: CASSLDLAGGPSTDTQYF; DNA: TGCGCCAGCAGCTTGGACCTAGCGGGAGGGCCTAGCACAGATACGCAGTATTTT
V: TRBV7-2; D: NA; size: NA; J: TRBJ2-7; CDR3: CASSFGRSSYEQYF; DNA: TGTGCCAGCAGCTTCGGGCGGAGCTCCTACGAGCAGTACTTC
V: TRBV28; D: TRBD2; size: few; J: TRBJ2-7; CDR3: CASSLRLAGDYEQYF; DNA: TGTGCCAGCAGTTTAAGGCTAGCGGGAGACTACGAGCAGTACTTC
V: TRBV10-3; D: NA; size: few; J: TRBJ1-6; CDR3: CAISDDFGSSYNSPLHF; DNA: TGTGCCATCAGTGATGACTTCGGAAGCTCCTATAATTCACCCCTCCACTTT